This T cell receptor beta chain originates from a study of type 1 regulatory T cells. One entry per CDR3 protein results from TCRdb running MiXCR on the reads. The table has about 68,000 distinct CDR3 sequences, roughly three fifths seen once. Germline trimming cut 2 bases from V and 12 bases from J; bases unmatched to any gene: 4. The CDR3 covers 12 residues. Germline V gives CDR1 KGHSH, CDR2 LQKENI. Points on this clonotype: Antigen: not known.

The V gene is TRBV18, the J gene TRBJ2-1; 7 bases align to TRBD1. This clonotype was sampled from a human donor in good health. Sequenced sample: cultured T cells, either the whole culture or a sorted T cell fraction (not recorded which). Subset denoted: Tr1-enriched cell product generated in vitro against host alloantigens. This CDR3 reads CASSPKTGPQFF. CDR3 nucleotide sequence: TGTGCCAGCTCACCAAAGACAGGGCCGCAGTTCTTC.